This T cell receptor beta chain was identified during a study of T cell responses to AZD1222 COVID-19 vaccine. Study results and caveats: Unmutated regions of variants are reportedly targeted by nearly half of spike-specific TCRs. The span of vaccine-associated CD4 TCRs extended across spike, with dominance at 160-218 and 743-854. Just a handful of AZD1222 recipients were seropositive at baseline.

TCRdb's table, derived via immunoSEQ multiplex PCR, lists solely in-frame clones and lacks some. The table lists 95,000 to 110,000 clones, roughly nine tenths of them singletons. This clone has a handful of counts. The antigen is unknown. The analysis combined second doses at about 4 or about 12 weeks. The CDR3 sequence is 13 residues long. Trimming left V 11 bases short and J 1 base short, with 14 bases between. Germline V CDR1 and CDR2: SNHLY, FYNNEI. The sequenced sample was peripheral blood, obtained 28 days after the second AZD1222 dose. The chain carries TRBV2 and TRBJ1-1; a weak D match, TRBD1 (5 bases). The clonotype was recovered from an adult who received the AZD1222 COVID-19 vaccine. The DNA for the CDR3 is TGTGCCGGCCAGCAGGGTAGGAACACTGAAGCTTTCTTT. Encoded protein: CAGQQGRNTEAFF.